This T cell receptor beta chain was captured by sequencing in a study of blood T cell repertoires in COVID-19. Study-level background: COVID-19 samples from acute and convalescent phases originated in the United States, Italy and Spain.

Germline CDR1 reads SGHTA; CDR2 reads FQGTGA. The CDR3 consists of 21 residues. Unmatched junction bases numbered 17, after V lost 2 bases and J lost 0 bases. Clones were sequenced by immunoSEQ multiplex PCR, and TCRdb holds only the in-frame ones, with some missing. This sample has fewer than 200,000 clones, with about four fifths found just once. This receptor was taken from a human donor in a cohort sampled during active COVID-19. The chain has TRBV7-3 and TRBJ1-5; 9 bases align to TRBD1. Sequenced sample: peripheral blood. The CDR3 sequence: CASSLREGWDREPYSNQPQHF. DNA of the CDR3: TGTGCCAGCAGCTTACGGGAAGGGTGGGACAGGGAGCCCTATAGCAATCAGCCCCAGCATTTT. The full variable domain, its missing parts supplied by reference TRBV7-3 and TRBJ1-5, is GAGVSQTPSNKVTEKGKYVELRCDPISGHTALYWYRQSLGQGPEFLIYFQGTGAADDSGLPNDRFFAVRPEGSVSTLKIQRTERGDSAVYLCASSLREGWDREPYSNQPQHFGDGTRLSIL.